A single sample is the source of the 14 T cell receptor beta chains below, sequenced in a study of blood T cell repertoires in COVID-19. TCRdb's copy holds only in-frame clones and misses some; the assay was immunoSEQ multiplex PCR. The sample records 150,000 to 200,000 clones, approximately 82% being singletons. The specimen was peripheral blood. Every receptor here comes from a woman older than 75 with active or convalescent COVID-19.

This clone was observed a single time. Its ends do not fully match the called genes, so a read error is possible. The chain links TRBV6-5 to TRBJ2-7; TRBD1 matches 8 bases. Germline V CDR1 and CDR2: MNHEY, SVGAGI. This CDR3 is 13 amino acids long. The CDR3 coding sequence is TGTGCCAGCAGGGTGGACAGGGTTGACCCTCTCTTCTTC. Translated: CASRVDRVDPLFF.

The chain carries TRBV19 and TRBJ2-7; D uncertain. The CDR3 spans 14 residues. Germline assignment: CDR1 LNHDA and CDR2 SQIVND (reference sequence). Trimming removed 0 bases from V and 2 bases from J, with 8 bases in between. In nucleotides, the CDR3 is TGTGCCAGTAGTATAGAACACAGAGCCTACGAGCAGTACTTC. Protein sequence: CASSIEHRAYEQYF.

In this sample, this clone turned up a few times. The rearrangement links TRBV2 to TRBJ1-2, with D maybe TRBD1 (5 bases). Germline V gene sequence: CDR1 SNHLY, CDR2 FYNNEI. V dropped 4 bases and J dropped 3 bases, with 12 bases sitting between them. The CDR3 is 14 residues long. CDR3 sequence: CASSVQGSDYGYTF. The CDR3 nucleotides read TGTGCCAGCAGTGTGCAGGGCTCCGACTATGGCTACACCTTC. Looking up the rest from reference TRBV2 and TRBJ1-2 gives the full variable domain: EPEVTQTPSHQVTQMGQEVILRCVPISNHLYFYWYRQILGQKVEFLVSFYNNEISEKSEIFDDQFSVERPDGSNFTLKIRSTKLEDSAMYFCASSVQGSDYGYTFGSGTRLTVV.

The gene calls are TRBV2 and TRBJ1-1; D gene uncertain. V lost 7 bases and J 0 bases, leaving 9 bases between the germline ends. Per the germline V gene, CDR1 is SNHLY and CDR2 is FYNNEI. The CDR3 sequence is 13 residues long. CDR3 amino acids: CASTAEMNTEAFF. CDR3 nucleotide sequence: TGTGCCAGCACGGCGGAGATGAACACTGAAGCTTTCTTT.

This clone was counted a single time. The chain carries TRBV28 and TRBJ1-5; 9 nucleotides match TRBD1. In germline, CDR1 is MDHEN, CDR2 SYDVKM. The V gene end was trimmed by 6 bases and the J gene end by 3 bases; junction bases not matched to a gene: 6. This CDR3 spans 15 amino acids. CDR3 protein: CASSIGQGYNQPQHF. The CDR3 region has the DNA TGTGCCAGCAGCATAGGACAGGGGTACAATCAGCCCCAGCATTTT. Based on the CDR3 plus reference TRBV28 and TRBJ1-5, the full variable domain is DVKVTQSSRYLVKRTGEKVFLECVQDMDHENMFWYRQDPGLGLRLIYFSYDVKMKEKGDIPEGYSVSREKKERFSLILESASTNQTSMYLCASSIGQGYNQPQHFGDGTRLSIL.

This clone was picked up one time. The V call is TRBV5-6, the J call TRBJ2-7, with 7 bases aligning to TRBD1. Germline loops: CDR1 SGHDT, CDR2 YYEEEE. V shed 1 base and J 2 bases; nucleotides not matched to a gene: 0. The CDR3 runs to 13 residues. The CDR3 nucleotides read TGTGCCAGCAGCTTGAGGGGGCCCTACGAGCAGTACTTC. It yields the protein CASSLRGPYEQYF.

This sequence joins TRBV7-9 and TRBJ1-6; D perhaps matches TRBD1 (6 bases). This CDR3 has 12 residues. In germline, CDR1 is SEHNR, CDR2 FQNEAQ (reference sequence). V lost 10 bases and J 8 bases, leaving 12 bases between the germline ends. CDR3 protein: CAIRTDYSPLHF. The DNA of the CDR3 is TGTGCCATCCGGACAGATTATTCACCCCTCCACTTT.

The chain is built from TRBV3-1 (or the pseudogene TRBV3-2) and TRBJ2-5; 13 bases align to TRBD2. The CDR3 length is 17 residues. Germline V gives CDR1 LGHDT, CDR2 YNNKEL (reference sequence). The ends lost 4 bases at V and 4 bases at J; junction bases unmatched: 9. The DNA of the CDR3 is TGTGCCAGCAGCCCTCGGACTAGCGGGAGTTTCAGAGAGACCCAGTACTTC. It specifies CASSPRTSGSFRETQYF.

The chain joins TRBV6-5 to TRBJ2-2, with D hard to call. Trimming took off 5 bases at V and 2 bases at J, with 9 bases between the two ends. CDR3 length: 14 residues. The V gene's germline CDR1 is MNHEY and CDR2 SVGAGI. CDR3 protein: CASSPISNTGELFF. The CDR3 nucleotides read TGTGCCAGCAGTCCTATAAGTAACACCGGGGAGCTGTTTTTT.

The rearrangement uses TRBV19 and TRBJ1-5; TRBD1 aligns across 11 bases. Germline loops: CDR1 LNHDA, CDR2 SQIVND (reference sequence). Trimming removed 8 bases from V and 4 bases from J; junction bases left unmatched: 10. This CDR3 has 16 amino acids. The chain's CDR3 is CASRSRDRGKNQPQHF. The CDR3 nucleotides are TGTGCCAGTCGTTCCCGGGACAGGGGGAAAAATCAGCCCCAGCATTTT.

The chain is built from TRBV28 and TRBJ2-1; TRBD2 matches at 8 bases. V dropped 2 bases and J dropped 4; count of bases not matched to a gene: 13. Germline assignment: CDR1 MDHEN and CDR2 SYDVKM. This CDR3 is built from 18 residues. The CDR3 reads CASSLGGAGVGIYNEQFF. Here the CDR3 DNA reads TGTGCCAGCAGTTTAGGGGGAGCGGGAGTCGGGATATACAATGAGCAGTTCTTC.

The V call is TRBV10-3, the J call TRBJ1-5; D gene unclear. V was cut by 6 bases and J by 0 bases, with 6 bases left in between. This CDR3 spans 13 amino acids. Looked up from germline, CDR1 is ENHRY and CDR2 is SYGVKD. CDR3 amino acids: CAIRAVSNQPQHF. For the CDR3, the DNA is TGTGCCATCAGGGCAGTTAGCAATCAGCCCCAGCATTTT.

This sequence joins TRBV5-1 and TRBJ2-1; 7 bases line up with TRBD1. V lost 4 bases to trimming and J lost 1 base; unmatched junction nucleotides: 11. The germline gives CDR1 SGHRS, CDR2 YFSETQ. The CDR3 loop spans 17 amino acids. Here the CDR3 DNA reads TGCGCCAGCAGCCCTAAGGCCGGGACAGCTTCCTACAATGAGCAGTTCTTC. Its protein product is CASSPKAGTASYNEQFF.

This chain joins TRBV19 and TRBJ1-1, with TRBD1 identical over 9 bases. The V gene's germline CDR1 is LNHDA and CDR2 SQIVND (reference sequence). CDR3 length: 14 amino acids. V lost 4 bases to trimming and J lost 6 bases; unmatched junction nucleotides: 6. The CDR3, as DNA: TGTGCCAGTAGTAAACAGGGGGCTTTCCCTGAAGCTTTCTTT. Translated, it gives CASSKQGAFPEAFF.